This T cell receptor (beta chain) appears in the sequencing data of a study of human thymus T cells. Study observations and caveats: Related research described strongly overlapping thymic repertoires in unrelated people. Biased V and J segment usage appeared in thymus and peripheral blood.

The CDR3 is 13 residues long. Trimming pared 6 bases from V and 0 bases from J, leaving 9 bases between. Germline V gene sequence: CDR1 SQVTM, CDR2 ANQGSEA. Using immunoSEQ multiplex PCR, the repertoire was profiled, and TCRdb retains in-frame clones only, with some absent. This sample has tens of thousands of clones, with 95% found just once. Corrective heart surgery yielded resections, and these provided the thymus tissue. All donors were healthy Finnish infants who were undergoing corrective surgery to treat congenital heart defects. A single count supports this clone. The antigen is unknown. The chain is built from TRBV29-1 and TRBJ2-4; D ambiguous. The sample consisted of thymus tissue. This TCR came from a girl in the first two years of life with a congenital heart defect but otherwise immunologically healthy. CDR3 nucleotides: TGCAGCGTACTGGGCCTAGCCAAAAACATTCAGTACTTC. Residues: CSVLGLAKNIQYF.